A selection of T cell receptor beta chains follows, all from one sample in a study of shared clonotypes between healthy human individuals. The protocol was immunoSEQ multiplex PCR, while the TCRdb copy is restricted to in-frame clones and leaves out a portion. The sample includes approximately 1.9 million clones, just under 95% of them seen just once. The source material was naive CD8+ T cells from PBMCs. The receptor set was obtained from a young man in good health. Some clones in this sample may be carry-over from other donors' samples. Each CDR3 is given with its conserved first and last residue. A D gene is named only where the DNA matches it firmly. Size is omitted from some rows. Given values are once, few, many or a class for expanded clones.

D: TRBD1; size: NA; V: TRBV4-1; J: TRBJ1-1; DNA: TGCGCCAGCAGCCTACGACAGGGGGAGGTGAGCACTGAAGCTTTCTTT; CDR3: CASSLRQGEVSTEAFF
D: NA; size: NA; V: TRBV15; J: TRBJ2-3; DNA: TGTGCCACCAGCAGAGATAGTCGGTGGGAAACAGATACGCAGTATTTT; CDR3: CATSRDSRWETDTQYF
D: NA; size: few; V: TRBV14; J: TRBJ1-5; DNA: TGTGCCAGCAGCCAAGGGTTTCAGCCCCAGCATTTT; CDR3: CASSQGFQPQHF
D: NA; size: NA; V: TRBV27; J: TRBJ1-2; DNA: TGTGCCAGCAACCGGAAGGGTGGCTATGGCTACACCTTC; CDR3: CASNRKGGYGYTF
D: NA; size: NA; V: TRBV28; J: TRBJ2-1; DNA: TGTGCCAGCAGTTTATCGTGGGGGAGCTCCTACAATGAGCAGTTCTTC; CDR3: CASSLSWGSSYNEQFF
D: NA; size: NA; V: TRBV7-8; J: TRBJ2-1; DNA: TGTGCCAGCAGCTTAGGCTTTTATCGCAATGAGCAGTTCTTC; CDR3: CASSLGFYRNEQFF
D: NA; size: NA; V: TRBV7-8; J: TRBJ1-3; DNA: TGTGCCAGCAGCCGGGGGGCGGCACTCGGAAACACCATATATTTT; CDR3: CASSRGAALGNTIYF
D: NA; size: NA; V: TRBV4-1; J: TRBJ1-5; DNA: TGCGCCAGCAGCCAAGATGCCATCGGACAGTTCGCGGGGCCCCAGCATTTT; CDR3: CASSQDAIGQFAGPQHF
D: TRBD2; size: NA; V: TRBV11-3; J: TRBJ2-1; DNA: TGTGCCAGCAGCCCCCGGACTAGCGGGAAATGGAGTGAGCAGTTCTTC; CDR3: CASSPRTSGKWSEQFF
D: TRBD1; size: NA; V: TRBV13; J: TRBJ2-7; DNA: TGTGCCAGCAGCCCTAGGGGGACAGGGGAATACGAGCAGTACTTC; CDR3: CASSPRGTGEYEQYF
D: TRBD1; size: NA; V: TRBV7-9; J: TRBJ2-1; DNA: TGTGCCAGCAGCGAGGACAGGGGCGGGTACAATGAGCAGTTCTTC; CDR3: CASSEDRGGYNEQFF
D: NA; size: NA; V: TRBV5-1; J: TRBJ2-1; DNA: TGCGCCAGCAGCTTGACTAGCTGGAATGAGCAGTTCTTC; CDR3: CASSLTSWNEQFF
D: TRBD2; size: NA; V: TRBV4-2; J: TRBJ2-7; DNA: TGTGCCAGCAGCCAAGAGTCTAGCGGGGGGGTCTACGAGCAGTACTTC; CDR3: CASSQESSGGVYEQYF
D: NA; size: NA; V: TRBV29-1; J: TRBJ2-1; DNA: TGCAGCGTTGCCTTGACAGCATACAATGAGCAGTTCTTC; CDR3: CSVALTAYNEQFF
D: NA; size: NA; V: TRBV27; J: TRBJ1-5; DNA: TGTGCCAGCGGTAACAACAGGGATCAGCCCCAGCATTTT; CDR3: CASGNNRDQPQHF
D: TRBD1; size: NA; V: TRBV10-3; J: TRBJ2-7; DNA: TGTGCCACTGGACAGGGGGAAACCTACGAGCAGTACTTC; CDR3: CATGQGETYEQYF
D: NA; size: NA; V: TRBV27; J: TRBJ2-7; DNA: TGTGCCAGCAGTTTCGTTCGCGGGACAATACCCGAGCAGTACTTC; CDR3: CASSFVRGTIPEQYF
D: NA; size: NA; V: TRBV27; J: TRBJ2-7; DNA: TGTGCCAGCAGTTCTCGGGTTTCCGAGCAGTACTTC; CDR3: CASSSRVSEQYF
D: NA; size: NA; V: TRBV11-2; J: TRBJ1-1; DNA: TGTGCCAGCAGCTTAGAGTTCACTGAAGCTTTCTTT; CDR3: CASSLEFTEAFF
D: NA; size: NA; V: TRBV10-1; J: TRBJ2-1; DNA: TGCGCCAGCTGGGGGACTCGCACAACGATCGTTTTCAATGAGCAGTTCTTC; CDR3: CASWGTRTTIVFNEQFF
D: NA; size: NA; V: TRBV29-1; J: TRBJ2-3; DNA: TGCAGCGTTGAAGGCGGACCCGAGACAGGAAGGACAGATACGCAGTATTTT; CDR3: CSVEGGPETGRTDTQYF
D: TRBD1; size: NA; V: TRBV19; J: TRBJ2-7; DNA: TGTGCCAGTAGTAGGACAGGGGATTACTACGAGCAGTACTTC; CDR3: CASSRTGDYYEQYF
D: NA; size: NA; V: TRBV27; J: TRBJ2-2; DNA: TGTGCCAGCAGTTTTTCGGCCGGGGAGAGGACCGGGGAGCTGTTTTTT; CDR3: CASSFSAGERTGELFF
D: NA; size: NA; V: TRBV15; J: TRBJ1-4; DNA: TGTGCCACCTCCGGACAGAGGAATGAAAAACTGTTTTTT; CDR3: CATSGQRNEKLFF
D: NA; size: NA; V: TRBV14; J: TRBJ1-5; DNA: TGTGCCAGCAGCAAAGACGGAGGGGGAAGAGCTTATAGCAATCAGCCCCAGCATTTT; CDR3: CASSKDGGGRAYSNQPQHF
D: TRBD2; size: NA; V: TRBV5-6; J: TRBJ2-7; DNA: TGTGCCAGCAGCCCCGGCGGTGGGGGGGTGGCCTACTACGAGCAGTACTTC; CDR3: CASSPGGGGVAYYEQYF
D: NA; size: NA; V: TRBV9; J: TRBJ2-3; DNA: TGTGCCAGCAGCGGGCTGAGAGGTAGCACAGATACGCAGTATTTT; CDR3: CASSGLRGSTDTQYF
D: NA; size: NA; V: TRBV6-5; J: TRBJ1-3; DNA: TGTGCCAGCAGTTACCAAGGGGACGGAAACACCATATATTTT; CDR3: CASSYQGDGNTIYF
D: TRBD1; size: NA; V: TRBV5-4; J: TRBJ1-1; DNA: TGTGCCAGCAGACTACTCGGGACAGCGAACACTGAAGCTTTCTTT; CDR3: CASRLLGTANTEAFF
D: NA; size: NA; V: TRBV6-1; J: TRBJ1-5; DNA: TGTGCCAGCAGTGACTACATTCATGGTCAGCCCCAGCATTTT; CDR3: CASSDYIHGQPQHF
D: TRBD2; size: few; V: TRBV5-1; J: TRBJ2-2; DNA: TGCGCCAGCAGCTTGTGGCCTAGCGGGACAACCGGGGAGCTGTTTTTT; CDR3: CASSLWPSGTTGELFF
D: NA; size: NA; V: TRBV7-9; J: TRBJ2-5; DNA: TGTGCCAGCAGCTTACTGGCAGGGCGGTTTATCGGCCAAGAGACCCAGTACTTC; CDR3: CASSLLAGRFIGQETQYF
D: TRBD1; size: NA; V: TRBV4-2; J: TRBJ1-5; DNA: TGTGCCAGCAGCCAAGTTTATGACAGGGGAGGCAATCAGCCCCAGCATTTT; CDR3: CASSQVYDRGGNQPQHF
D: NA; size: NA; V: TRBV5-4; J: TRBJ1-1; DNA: TGTGCCAGCAGCTTTGGCAGGACTGAAGCTTTCTTT; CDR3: CASSFGRTEAFF
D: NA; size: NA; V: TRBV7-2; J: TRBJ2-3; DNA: TGTGCCAGCAGCCCTAGACCGAACACATCCCCCACAGATACGCAGTATTTT; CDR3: CASSPRPNTSPTDTQYF
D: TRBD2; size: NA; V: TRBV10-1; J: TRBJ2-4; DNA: TGCGCCAGCAGGGGGACTAGACTCCATTCCTTAGCCAAAAACATTCAGTACTTC; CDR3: CASRGTRLHSLAKNIQYF
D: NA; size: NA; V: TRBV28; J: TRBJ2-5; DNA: TGTGCCAGCAGTTTGAGGTCAGACTATCAAGAGACCCAGTACTTC; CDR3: CASSLRSDYQETQYF
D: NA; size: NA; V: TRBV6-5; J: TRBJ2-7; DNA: TGTGCCAGCAGTACGACAGATAACTACGAGCAGTACTTC; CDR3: CASSTTDNYEQYF
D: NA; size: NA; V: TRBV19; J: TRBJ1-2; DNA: TGTGCCAGTGAGGGACGGGATAGTCTCTATGGCTACACCTTC; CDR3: CASEGRDSLYGYTF
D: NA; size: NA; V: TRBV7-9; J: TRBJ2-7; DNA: TGTGCCAGCAGGGGGGCTGGGTACGAGCAGTACTTC; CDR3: CASRGAGYEQYF
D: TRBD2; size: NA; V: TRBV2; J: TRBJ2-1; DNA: TGTGCCAGCAGTGAACAGACTAGCGGTGACAATGAGCAGTTCTTC; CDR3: CASSEQTSGDNEQFF
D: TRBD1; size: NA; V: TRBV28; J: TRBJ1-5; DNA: TGTGCCAGCAGTTGGACAGGGAGTAATCAGCCCCAGCATTTT; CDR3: CASSWTGSNQPQHF
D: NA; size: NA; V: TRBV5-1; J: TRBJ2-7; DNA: TGCGCCAGCCGCCCGGCGGGGATTCACTTCTACGAGCAGTACTTC; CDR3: CASRPAGIHFYEQYF
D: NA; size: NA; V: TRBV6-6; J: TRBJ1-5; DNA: TGTGCCAGCAGGCGAACTATGATGGTCAATCAGCCCCAGCATTTT; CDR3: CASRRTMMVNQPQHF
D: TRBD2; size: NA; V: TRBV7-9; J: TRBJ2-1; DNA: TGTGCCAGCAGCCAGCGGGACTTCCTTAACAATGAGCAGTTCTTC; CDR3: CASSQRDFLNNEQFF
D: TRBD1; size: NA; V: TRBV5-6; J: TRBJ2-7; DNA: TGTGCCAGCAGCGTCGGACAGGGGAGTCCCTACGAGCAGTACTTC; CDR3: CASSVGQGSPYEQYF
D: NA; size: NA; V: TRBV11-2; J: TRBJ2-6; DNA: TGTGCCAGCAGCTTCAGGGACCGTGACTCTGGGGCCAACGTCCTGACTTTC; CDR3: CASSFRDRDSGANVLTF
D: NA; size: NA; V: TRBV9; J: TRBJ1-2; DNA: TGTGCCAGCAGCCAGGGGCAGATCTATGGCTACACCTTC; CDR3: CASSQGQIYGYTF
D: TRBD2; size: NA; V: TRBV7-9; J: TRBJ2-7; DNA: TGTGCCAGCAGTCCCCCCCTAGCGGGTATCCACGAGCAGTACTTC; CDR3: CASSPPLAGIHEQYF
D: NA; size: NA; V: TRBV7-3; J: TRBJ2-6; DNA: TGTGCCAGCAGCCCTATCCCACAGGTCTCTGGGGCCAACGTCCTGACTTTC; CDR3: CASSPIPQVSGANVLTF
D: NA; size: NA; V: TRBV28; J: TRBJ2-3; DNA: TGTGCCAGCAGTTTACCGGCTAGCGAGGCCAAAGATACGCAGTATTTT; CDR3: CASSLPASEAKDTQYF
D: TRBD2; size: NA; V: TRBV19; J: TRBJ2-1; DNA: TGTGCCAGTAGTATTCGGGGCCCACTAGCGACCGATGAGCAGTTCTTC; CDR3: CASSIRGPLATDEQFF
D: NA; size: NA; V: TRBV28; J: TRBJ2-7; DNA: TGTGCCAGCAGCTCGTTGGCAGTTGTATACGAGCAGTACTTC; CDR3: CASSSLAVVYEQYF
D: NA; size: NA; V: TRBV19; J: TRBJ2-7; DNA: TGTGCCAGTAGTCTCACCCCGGGACGGTCTTACGAGCAGTACTTC; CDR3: CASSLTPGRSYEQYF
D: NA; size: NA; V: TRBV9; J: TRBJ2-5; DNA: TGTGCCAGCAGCGTAGTTTCTGGCAGTCAAGAGACCCAGTACTTC; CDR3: CASSVVSGSQETQYF
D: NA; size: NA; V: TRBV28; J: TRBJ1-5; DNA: TGTGCCAGCGGCTACCGGGTCCTCAATCAGCCCCAGCATTTT; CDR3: CASGYRVLNQPQHF
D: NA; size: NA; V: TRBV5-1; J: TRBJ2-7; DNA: TGCGCCAGCAGCCCGCCGAGCCCCGGGGCGAACGAGCAGTACTTC; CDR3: CASSPPSPGANEQYF